The 9 T cell receptor beta chains below come from one sample, sequenced in a study of blood T cell repertoires in COVID-19. Sequencing used immunoSEQ multiplex PCR; TCRdb keeps in-frame clones, though not all of them. Among 150,000 to 200,000 clones, 80% were seen once, and the ten largest hold less than 7%. The sequenced sample was peripheral blood. The receptor source for this set is a man between 60 and 75 years old with acute or convalescent COVID-19.

The chain employs TRBV19 and TRBJ2-1; 8 bases align to TRBD2. There are 13 residues in the CDR3. The V gene's germline CDR1 is LNHDA and CDR2 SQIVND (reference sequence). The V and J ends lost 5 bases and 3 bases, in that order; junction bases with no gene match: 0. CDR3 loop: CASSGTSYNEQFF. The CDR3 DNA follows: TGTGCCAGTAGTGGGACTAGCTACAATGAGCAGTTCTTC.

The chain carries TRBV7-9 and TRBJ1-2; unclear D gene. This CDR3 region has 12 residues. Germline CDR1 reads SEHNR; CDR2 reads FQNEAQ (reference sequence). The V end lost 5 bases, the J end lost 5 bases, and 9 bases lay between the germline ends. The DNA of the CDR3 is TGTGCCAGCAGCCCCACGGGTTATGGCTACACCTTC. As protein: CASSPTGYGYTF.

In its sample, this clone was seen a few times. The chain carries TRBV5-8 and TRBJ1-5; no definite D call. The CDR3 runs to 15 residues. V lost 6 bases to trimming and J lost 3 bases, with 16 bases between them. Looked up from germline, CDR1 is SGHTS and CDR2 is YDEGEE. The CDR3 spells CASTLGRSYNQPQHF. The CDR3 DNA sequence: TGTGCCAGCACCCTGGGGAGGTCCTACAATCAGCCCCAGCATTTT.

The chain recombines TRBV7-8 with TRBJ2-1, with 13 bases matching TRBD2. V was clipped by 5 bases and J by 5 bases; unmatched bases: 12. Germline assignment: CDR1 SGHVS and CDR2 FQNEAQ. This CDR3 region has 18 residues. In DNA, the CDR3 is TGTGCCAGCAGCCCCCCAAGCGGGACTAGCGGGGAGAACAATGAGCAGTTCTTC. It is translated as CASSPPSGTSGENNEQFF.

The table lists this clone with a few counts. The chain combines TRBV7-3 with TRBJ2-3; 9 positions agree with TRBD2. This CDR3 region has 16 residues. Germline V gene sequence: CDR1 SGHTA, CDR2 FQGTGA. The ends lost 2 bases at V and 5 bases at J; junction bases unmatched: 8. The CDR3 DNA is TGTGCCAGCAGCTTATTTGGCGGGAGGGGGGAAGATACGCAGTATTTT. Its protein product is CASSLFGGRGEDTQYF.

This clone turned up a few times. The chain recombines TRBV7-9 with TRBJ1-6; 9 bases match TRBD1. There are 15 residues in the CDR3. Germline V gives CDR1 SEHNR, CDR2 FQNEAQ (reference sequence). With 5 bases clipped from V and 5 bases from J, the junction kept 4 bases outside the gene matches. The CDR3 nucleotides are TGTGCCAGCAGCCCCCGGGACAGGGATAATTCACCCCTCCACTTT. It yields the protein CASSPRDRDNSPLHF.

The rearrangement uses TRBV5-1 and TRBJ2-7, with 10 bases lining up with TRBD2. The junction had 8 bases not matched to a gene; V was cut back by 6 bases and J by 2 bases. Germline V gene sequence: CDR1 SGHRS, CDR2 YFSETQ. CDR3 length equals 15 residues. The CDR3 DNA reads as TGCGCCAGCAACTACGGACTAGCGGAGACCTACGAGCAGTACTTC. Amino acids: CASNYGLAETYEQYF.

This chain uses TRBV5-1 with TRBJ2-7; the match to TRBD1 covers 8 bases. The germline V gene encodes CDR1 SGHRS and CDR2 YFSETQ. The CDR3 loop spans 14 amino acids. The J segment lost 4 bases and the V segment lost 0 bases, leaving 3 bases of the junction unmatched. The CDR3 DNA reads as TGCGCCAGCAGCTTGGGCGGGACAGGTTACGAGCAGTACTTC. This sequence encodes CASSLGGTGYEQYF. Complete variable domain (other parts from reference TRBV5-1 and TRBJ2-7): KAGVTQTPRYLIKTRGQQVTLSCSPISGHRSVSWYQQTPGQGLQFLFEYFSETQRNKGNFPGRFSGRQFSNSRSEMNVSTLELGDSALYLCASSLGGTGYEQYFGPGTRLTVT.

The CDR3 reads CASRTTGSGQPQHF. CDR3 bases: TGTGCCAGCAGGACTACAGGGTCGGGGCAGCCCCAGCATTTT. V is TRBV28 and J is TRBJ1-5, with D possibly matching TRBD1 (6 bases). Germline loops: CDR1 MDHEN, CDR2 SYDVKM. CDR3 size: 14 residues. Trimming took off 6 bases at V and 7 bases at J, with 16 bases between the two ends. Complete variable domain (other parts from reference TRBV28 and TRBJ1-5): DVKVTQSSRYLVKRTGEKVFLECVQDMDHENMFWYRQDPGLGLRLIYFSYDVKMKEKGDIPEGYSVSREKKERFSLILESASTNQTSMYLCASRTTGSGQPQHFGDGTRLSIL.